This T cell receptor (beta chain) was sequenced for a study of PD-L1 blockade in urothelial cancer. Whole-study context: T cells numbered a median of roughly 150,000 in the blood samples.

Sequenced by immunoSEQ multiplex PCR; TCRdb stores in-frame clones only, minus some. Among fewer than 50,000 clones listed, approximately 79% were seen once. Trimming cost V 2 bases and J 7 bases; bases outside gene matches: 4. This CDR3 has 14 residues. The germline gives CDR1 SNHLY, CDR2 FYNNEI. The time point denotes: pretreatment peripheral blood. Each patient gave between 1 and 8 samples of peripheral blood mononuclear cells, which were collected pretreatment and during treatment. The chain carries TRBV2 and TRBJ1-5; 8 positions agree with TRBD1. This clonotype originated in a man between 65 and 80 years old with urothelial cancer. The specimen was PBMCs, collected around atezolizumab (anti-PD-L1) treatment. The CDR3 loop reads CASSESGGGQPQHF. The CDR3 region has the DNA TGTGCCAGCAGTGAATCAGGGGGCGGGCAGCCCCAGCATTTT.